Below are 21 T cell receptor beta chains sequenced from a single sample in a study of Ad26.COV2.S vaccination and SARS-CoV-2 variants. TCRdb keeps only in-frame clones here, not all; method: immunoSEQ multiplex PCR. The table lists approximately 400,000 clones, just over 90% of them singletons. The source was peripheral blood, collected after recovery from COVID-19. The receptors stem from a human donor who had recovered from COVID-19.

The rearrangement links TRBV4-1 to TRBJ1-2, with D perhaps matching TRBD1 (5 bases). Trimming pared 0 bases from V and 3 bases from J, leaving 11 bases between. The germline gives CDR1 MGHRA, CDR2 YSYEKL. The CDR3 covers 15 residues. The CDR3 here is CASSQEVGTDYGYTF. CDR3 in DNA: TGCGCCAGCAGCCAAGAGGTTGGGACGGACTATGGCTACACCTTC.

J is TRBJ1-2 and V is TRBV5-4, with D maybe TRBD1 (5 bases). With 4 bases removed from V and 7 bases from J, the gap between germline ends came to 17 bases. This CDR3 has 14 residues. CDR1 and CDR2 from the germline V gene are SGHNT and YYREEE (reference sequence). The CDR3 region is CASSPRGPSFGYTF. The CDR3 region has the DNA TGTGCCAGCAGCCCAAGGGGCCCCTCTTTTGGCTACACCTTC.

The chain uses TRBV4-1 and TRBJ2-5, with 11 bases identical to TRBD2. With V trimmed by 0 bases and J by 5 bases, 11 bases remained unmatched. The CDR3 covers 18 residues. CDR1 is MGHRA and CDR2 is YSYEKL in the germline V gene. In DNA form, the CDR3 reads TGCGCCAGCAGCCAAGAGATAAGTAGCGGGGGGGCCCTGGAGACCCAGTACTTC. The encoded protein is CASSQEISSGGALETQYF.

This rearrangement joins TRBV5-1 to TRBJ2-7, with D possibly TRBD2 on 6 matching bases. The ends were cut back, 4 bases at V and 0 bases at J, with 8 bases in the middle. Germline V gives CDR1 SGHRS, CDR2 YFSETQ. The CDR3 consists of 13 residues. The chain's CDR3 is CASSRGLSYEQYF. CDR3 coding DNA: TGCGCCAGCAGCCGGGGACTCTCCTACGAGCAGTACTTC. The full variable domain, completed using reference TRBV5-1 and TRBJ2-7, is KAGVTQTPRYLIKTRGQQVTLSCSPISGHRSVSWYQQTPGQGLQFLFEYFSETQRNKGNFPGRFSGRQFSNSRSEMNVSTLELGDSALYLCASSRGLSYEQYFGPGTRLTVT.

The rearrangement uses TRBV6-4 and TRBJ1-2; TRBD1 might be the D (6 bases). V was shortened by 8 bases and J by 8 bases, with 12 bases between the two germline ends. Germline V CDR1 and CDR2: MRHNA, SNTAGT. CDR3 length: 11 amino acids. Written as DNA, the CDR3 is TGTGCCAGCGCGGGGGGCCCCGGCTACACCTTC. This sequence encodes CASAGGPGYTF.

This clone was found a few times. V gene TRBV7-2 combines with J gene TRBJ1-5; D is undetermined. The CDR3 loop spans 13 amino acids. V was shortened by 3 bases and J by 4 bases, with 7 bases between the two germline ends. CDR1 is SGHTA and CDR2 is FQGNSA in the germline V gene. The CDR3 sequence: CASSFSTNQPQHF. The DNA for the CDR3 is TGTGCCAGCAGCTTTTCGACGAATCAGCCCCAGCATTTT.

The V call is TRBV9, the J call TRBJ1-4; D unresolved. Germline CDR1 SGDLS, CDR2 YYNGEE. The CDR3 covers 14 residues. The V and J ends lost 0 bases and 0 bases respectively, with 3 bases between them. The chain's CDR3 is CASSVEATNEKLFF. CDR3 sequence (DNA): TGTGCCAGCAGCGTAGAGGCAACTAATGAAAAACTGTTTTTT.

This chain uses TRBV4-1 with TRBJ1-6, with a tentative D call TRBD1 (6 bases). This CDR3 has 19 residues. Germline loops: CDR1 MGHRA, CDR2 YSYEKL. The V end was cut by 0 bases, the J end by 0 bases, with 15 bases between. This CDR3 is CASSQDPPTGSSYNSPLHF. The DNA of the CDR3 is TGCGCCAGCAGCCAAGACCCACCGACAGGCAGCTCCTATAATTCACCCCTCCACTTT.

The chain couples TRBV11-1 to TRBJ1-3, with a weak D call TRBD1 (5 bases). CDR3 length: 16 residues. Looked up from germline, CDR1 is SGHAT and CDR2 is FQDESV (reference sequence). With 5 bases removed from V and 0 bases from J, the gap between germline ends came to 14 bases. The CDR3 DNA follows: TGTGCCAGCAGCCCCCGACGGGGCTTCTCTGGAAACACCATATATTTT. Translation gives CASSPRRGFSGNTIYF.

The rearrangement uses TRBV5-1 and TRBJ2-3; D might be TRBD1 (6 bases). The V and J ends lost 2 bases and 3 bases respectively, with 13 bases between them. This CDR3 region has 15 residues. Per the germline V gene, CDR1 is SGHRS and CDR2 is YFSETQ. In DNA form, the CDR3 reads TGCGCCAGCAGCTTTCATGGGGGCGAAACAGATACGCAGTATTTT. It translates to CASSFHGGETDTQYF.

The rearrangement links TRBV15 to TRBJ2-7; D gene ambiguous. The CDR3 runs 19 residues. The germline gives CDR1 LNHNV, CDR2 YYDKDF (reference sequence). V lost 1 base and J lost 0, with 22 bases in between. In DNA form, the CDR3 reads TGTGCCACCAGCAGAGTTGGGTTCCGAGAGCCGAGGAGCTCCTACGAGCAGTACTTC. Its translation: CATSRVGFREPRSSYEQYF.

This clone was detected once. The V and J genes are TRBV18 and TRBJ2-3; 11 positions match TRBD2. The germline gives CDR1 KGHSH, CDR2 LQKENI. CDR3 length: 17 residues. V lost 6 bases and J lost 0; bases outside the gene matches: 8. The CDR3 loop reads CASSLLAGAPSTDTQYF. The CDR3, as DNA: TGTGCCAGCTCGTTACTAGCGGGGGCCCCAAGCACAGATACGCAGTATTTT.

V is TRBV12-5 and J is TRBJ1-5, with 10 bases identical to TRBD1. Losses at the gene ends were 0 bases for V and 0 bases for J; bases not matched to a gene: 11. CDR1 is LGHNT and CDR2 is FRNRAP in the germline V gene. The CDR3 spans 20 residues. CDR3 nucleotide sequence: TGTGCTAGTGGTTTGGTATATAGAGGACAGGGGGGGTTTAGCAATCAGCCCCAGCATTTT. It translates to CASGLVYRGQGGFSNQPQHF.

V usage is TRBV9 and J usage is TRBJ1-3; tentatively, D is TRBD1 (5 bases). Germline CDR1 is SGDLS and CDR2 is YYNGEE. V dropped 0 bases and J dropped 0 bases, with 10 bases sitting between them. This CDR3 has 16 residues. DNA of the CDR3: TGTGCCAGCAGCGTAGGGGCGACAGTCTCTGGAAACACCATATATTTT. This sequence encodes CASSVGATVSGNTIYF.

The chain is built from TRBV2 and TRBJ1-5, with a weak D call TRBD1 (5 bases). The CDR3 extends over 11 amino acids. V was cut by 5 bases and J by 7 bases, with 6 bases left in between. CDR1 is SNHLY, CDR2 FYNNEI, per germline. The CDR3 spells CASSWGQPQHF. In DNA form, the CDR3 reads TGTGCCAGCAGTTGGGGGCAGCCCCAGCATTTT.

Worth noting for this clone: This sample includes further DNA sequences coding for the same CDR3. The V call is TRBV12-3 or TRBV12-4, the J call TRBJ2-5; no clear D. The CDR3 covers 11 residues. Deletions cut 3 bases from V and 5 bases from J, with 4 bases between. The CDR3 sequence: CASSLEETQYF. The DNA of the CDR3 is TGTGCCAGCAGTTTGGAGGAGACCCAGTACTTC.

The gene calls are TRBV19 and TRBJ1-2; D is uncertain. Per the germline V gene, CDR1 is LNHDA and CDR2 is SQIVND (reference sequence). V was cut by 5 bases and J by 5 bases, with 15 bases left in between. The CDR3 is 14 residues long. The CDR3 bases are TGTGCCAGTAGTCCCCGGAGCCGCCCTTATGGCTACACCTTC. Encoded protein: CASSPRSRPYGYTF.

The chain employs TRBV10-1 and TRBJ2-1; TRBD2 matches at 7 bases. Per germline, CDR1 WNHNN and CDR2 SYGVQD (reference sequence). This CDR3 has 11 residues. Germline trimming cut 8 bases from V and 12 bases from J; bases unmatched to any gene: 7. The CDR3 reads CASGGVGVQFF. The CDR3 region has the DNA TGCGCCAGCGGGGGGGTGGGCGTGCAGTTCTTC.

CDR3 sequence (DNA): TGTGCCAGCATGAGGACAGGGGTAGGGCAGCCCCAGCATTTT. Encoded protein: CASMRTGVGQPQHF. The chain recombines TRBV6-5 with TRBJ1-5, with 9 positions matching TRBD1. After removal of 7 bases from V and 7 bases from J, the junction contained 8 bases not matched to a gene. Germline V gene sequence: CDR1 MNHEY, CDR2 SVGAGI. The CDR3 totals 14 residues.

CDR3 residues: CATSSAGSGQPQHF. As DNA, the CDR3 is TGTGCCACCAGCAGTGCAGGGAGCGGTCAGCCCCAGCATTTT. The rearrangement links TRBV15 to TRBJ1-5; a weak D match, TRBD1 (5 bases). The CDR3 consists of 14 residues. Germline loops: CDR1 LNHNV, CDR2 YYDKDF (reference sequence). V dropped 3 bases and J dropped 6 bases, with 12 bases sitting between them.

V usage is TRBV7-8 and J usage is TRBJ1-4; D may be TRBD1 (6 bases). Germline values: CDR1 SGHVS, CDR2 FQNEAQ. Between the trimmed V and J ends, which lost 1 base and 8 bases, there was a span of 11 bases. CDR3 length: 14 amino acids. Written as DNA, the CDR3 is TGTGCCAGCAGCTTAGGGGGGGGCGGCGAAAAACTGTTTTTT. Amino acids: CASSLGGGGEKLFF.